A single sample gave rise to the 17 T cell receptor beta chains below, sequenced in a study of radiation and T cells in renal cell carcinoma (dated by TCRdb to the early 2020s). Receptor libraries were prepared by the immunoSEQ multiplex PCR assay. In its TCRdb copy, this immuneACCESS table keeps in-frame sequences only and misses some clones. Where compared with another copy, unresolved V genes explain less than half of these, and the others have no known cause. This sample holds 100,000 to 150,000 clones; 80% to 85% were observed only once. 3% of the sample lies in the top ten. The sample's time point label, in plain terms: baseline pretreatment blood. Reading the label with the study, this specimen's treatment or condition is: 15 Gy SBRT to primary tumor, nephrectomy 4 weeks later. This material consisted of blood, taken from a patient whose treatment included radiotherapy and nephrectomy. These receptor sequences come from a woman in her sixties with renal cell carcinoma.

Only one count was recorded for this clone. The genes are TRBV18 and TRBJ1-2; D is uncertain. V gave up 3 bases and J gave up 1 base, with 15 bases separating them. The germline gives CDR1 KGHSH, CDR2 LQKENI. This CDR3 is built from 16 residues. CDR3 bases: TGTGCCAGCTCACCGCTTACCGTGACGGGTAACTATGGCTACACCTTC. Protein: CASSPLTVTGNYGYTF. The full variable domain, in which reference TRBV18 and TRBJ1-2 provide the parts outside the CDR3, is NAGVMQNPRHLVRRRGQEARLRCSPMKGHSHVYWYRQLPEEGLKFMVYLQKENIIDESGMPKERFSAEFPKEGPSILRIQQVVRGDSAAYFCASSPLTVTGNYGYTFGSGTRLTVV.

The gene calls are TRBV10-3 and TRBJ2-7, with TRBD1 matching 9 bases. The CDR3 runs to 15 residues. The ends lost 8 bases at V and 3 bases at J; junction bases unmatched: 11. The germline gives CDR1 ENHRY, CDR2 SYGVKD. CDR3 in DNA: TGTGCCATCGGGGCCCCGGGACAGGGAAACTACGAGCAGTACTTC. Amino acid sequence: CAIGAPGQGNYEQYF.

The rearrangement uses TRBV6-1 and TRBJ1-2; 7 bases line up with TRBD1. The CDR3 consists of 18 residues. The junction had 18 bases not matched to a gene; V was cut back by 2 bases and J by 6 bases. From germline, CDR1 is MNHNS and CDR2 SASEGT. The CDR3 loop is CASSESRTGLLSVHGYTF. Written as DNA, the CDR3 is TGTGCCAGCAGTGAAAGCCGGACAGGACTCCTAAGTGTTCATGGCTACACCTTC.

This clone was counted only a few times. The chain uses TRBV7-2 and TRBJ1-2, with D perhaps TRBD1 (5 bases). This CDR3 region has 16 residues. V shed 1 base and J shed 7 bases, with 19 bases lying between them. Germline V lookup: CDR1 SGHTA, CDR2 FQGNSA. This CDR3 is CASSLEGSSLRGGYTF. CDR3 DNA sequence: TGTGCCAGCAGCTTAGAGGGGTCCAGTCTGCGGGGTGGCTACACCTTC.

The rearrangement links TRBV20-1 to TRBJ2-3; D may match TRBD1 or TRBD2 (5 bases each). The CDR3 has 11 amino acids. The germline V and J ends were trimmed by 5 bases and 3 bases, with 6 bases remaining between them. CDR1 is DFQATT and CDR2 is SNEGSKA in the germline V gene (reference sequence). CDR3 nucleotides: TGCAGTGCTGGGGGAACAGATACGCAGTATTTT. The encoded protein is CSAGGTDTQYF.

This chain joins TRBV28 and TRBJ1-2; possible D gene TRBD1, 6 bases. This CDR3 has 14 amino acids. Germline V gene data show CDR1 as MDHEN and CDR2 as SYDVKM. Trimming left V 0 bases short and J 1 base short, with 6 bases between. The DNA of the CDR3 is TGTGCCAGCAGTTTATGGGACAGTAACTATGGCTACACCTTC. As protein: CASSLWDSNYGYTF.

This chain connects TRBV5-1 to TRBJ2-7; 9 nucleotides align to TRBD1. Germline lookup yields CDR1 SGHRS and CDR2 YFSETQ. J gave up 1 base and V 4 bases, and 9 bases lay outside the gene matches. The CDR3 extends over 16 amino acids. The CDR3 coding sequence is TGCGCCAGCAGCGACAGGGGGGGTAGTGAGTCCTACGAGCAGTACTTC. This codes for CASSDRGGSESYEQYF. The entire variable domain, with the rest obtained from reference TRBV5-1 and TRBJ2-7, is as follows: KAGVTQTPRYLIKTRGQQVTLSCSPISGHRSVSWYQQTPGQGLQFLFEYFSETQRNKGNFPGRFSGRQFSNSRSEMNVSTLELGDSALYLCASSDRGGSESYEQYFGPGTRLTVT.

This clone was seen only a few times. V usage is TRBV5-1 and J usage is TRBJ2-7, with D perhaps TRBD1 (5 bases). V was cut by 7 bases and J by 6 bases, with 17 bases left in between. The CDR3 is 13 amino acids. The germline CDR1 and CDR2 sequences are SGHRS and YFSETQ. CDR3: CASGRQSSAEQYF. Written as DNA, the CDR3 is TGCGCCAGCGGACGACAGTCCTCCGCCGAGCAGTACTTC.

The chain carries TRBV27 and TRBJ1-4, with D possibly being TRBD1 (5 bases). The CDR3 length is 14 residues. Per germline, CDR1 MNHEY and CDR2 SMNVEV (reference sequence). Trimming stripped 6 bases from V and 7 bases from J, with 15 bases between. The CDR3 spells CASRFRGGGEKLFF. The CDR3 region has the DNA TGTGCCAGCAGGTTCCGCGGTGGGGGTGAAAAACTGTTTTTT.

The DNA of the CDR3 is TGTGCCAGCAGCCTCGACAGGACAGGGGAGGATGGGGCCAACGTCCTGACTTTC. Residues: CASSLDRTGEDGANVLTF. The chain recombines TRBV4-2 with TRBJ2-6; TRBD1 agrees at 9 bases. The CDR3 is 18 amino acids. The V and J ends lost 4 bases and 3 bases, in that order; junction bases with no gene match: 10. Germline-derived CDR1 and CDR2 are LGHNA and YNFKEQ.

The chain is built from TRBV1 and TRBJ2-1; the table names TRBD2, a call not compared with the DNA. TRBV1 is assigned pseudogene status. This CDR3 spans 15 amino acids. The CDR3 DNA sequence: TGCACCAGCAGCCAAGATCTGCGGGGTAGGAGTGAGCAGTTCTTC. The encoded protein is CTSSQDLRGRSEQFF.

The V call is TRBV5-1, the J call TRBJ1-1, with D possibly being TRBD1 (5 bases). This CDR3 has 15 residues. The V end was cut by 0 bases, the J end by 5 bases, with 14 bases between. Germline-derived CDR1 and CDR2 are SGHRS and YFSETQ. The CDR3 is CASSLEGVEGTEAFF. In DNA, the CDR3 is TGCGCCAGCAGCTTGGAAGGGGTTGAGGGAACTGAAGCTTTCTTT. The variable domain in full, completed from reference TRBV5-1 and TRBJ1-1, reads KAGVTQTPRYLIKTRGQQVTLSCSPISGHRSVSWYQQTPGQGLQFLFEYFSETQRNKGNFPGRFSGRQFSNSRSEMNVSTLELGDSALYLCASSLEGVEGTEAFFGQGTRLTVV.

This clone was observed a few times. The chain joins TRBV28 to TRBJ1-2; D unclear. This CDR3 has 15 amino acids. Trimming cost V 2 bases and J 5 bases, with 15 bases left between them. CDR1 is MDHEN and CDR2 is SYDVKM in the germline V gene. The CDR3 loop is CASSLPADRAYGYTF. The CDR3 DNA reads as TGTGCCAGCAGTTTACCAGCCGACCGGGCTTATGGCTACACCTTC.

The V call is TRBV29-1, the J call TRBJ2-5, with 7 bases fitting TRBD1. This CDR3 contains 15 residues. Germline trimming cut 6 bases from V and 4 bases from J; bases unmatched to any gene: 14. From germline, CDR1 is SQVTM and CDR2 ANQGSEA. CDR3 sequence (DNA): TGCAGCGTCTTAGGGGGCCCGTCGCCGGTAGAGACCCAGTACTTC. Encoded protein: CSVLGGPSPVETQYF.

V and J are TRBV9 and TRBJ1-2; possibly TRBD1 for D (6 bases). The germline V gene has CDR1 SGDLS and CDR2 YYNGEE. V was cut by 3 bases and J by 8 bases, with 29 bases left in between. This CDR3 region has 18 residues. The CDR3 DNA follows: TGTGCCAGCAGCGACCTAGGGGAGGGCCCGTACAAGGGGGAAGGCTACACCTTC. Protein product: CASSDLGEGPYKGEGYTF. The full variable domain, rest sourced from reference TRBV9 and TRBJ1-2, is DSGVTQTPKHLITATGQRVTLRCSPRSGDLSVYWYQQSLDQGLQFLIQYYNGEERAKGNILERFSAQQFPDLHSELNLSSLELGDSALYFCASSDLGEGPYKGEGYTFGSGTRLTVV.

V usage is TRBV28 and J usage is TRBJ1-2, with a weak D call TRBD1 (6 bases). Germline CDR1 and CDR2: MDHEN and SYDVKM. V was trimmed by 4 bases and J by 8 bases, leaving 11 bases between them. The CDR3 extends over 12 amino acids. DNA for the CDR3: TGTGCCAGCAGTTCACAGGGCAGGGGCTACACCTTC. As protein: CASSSQGRGYTF.

CDR3 DNA sequence: TGTGCCAGCAGTGTGACGTTGGTCGATTCCTACGAGCAGTACTTC. Encoded protein: CASSVTLVDSYEQYF. The genes are TRBV6-1 and TRBJ2-7; D gene ambiguous. Germline V lookup: CDR1 MNHNS, CDR2 SASEGT. The ends were cut back, 4 bases at V and 1 base at J, with 14 bases in the middle. The CDR3 is made up of 15 amino acids.